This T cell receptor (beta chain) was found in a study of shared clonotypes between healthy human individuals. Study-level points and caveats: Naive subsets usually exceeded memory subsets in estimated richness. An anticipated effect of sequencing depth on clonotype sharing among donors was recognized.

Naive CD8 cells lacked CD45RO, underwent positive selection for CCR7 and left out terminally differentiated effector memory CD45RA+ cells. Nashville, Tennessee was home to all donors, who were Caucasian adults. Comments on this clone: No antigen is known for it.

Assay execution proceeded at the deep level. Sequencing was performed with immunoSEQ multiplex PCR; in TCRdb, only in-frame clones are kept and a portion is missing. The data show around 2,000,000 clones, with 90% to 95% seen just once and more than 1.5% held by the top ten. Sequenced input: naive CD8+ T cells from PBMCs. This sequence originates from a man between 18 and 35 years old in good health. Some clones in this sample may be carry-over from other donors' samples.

The CDR3 spells CASSTPSEWRETQYF. In DNA, the CDR3 is TGTGCCAGCAGCACGCCTTCAGAGTGGAGGGAGACCCAGTACTTC. The V gene is TRBV2, the J gene TRBJ2-5; weak D call: TRBD2 (5 bases). V gave up 6 bases and J gave up 5 bases, with 19 bases separating them. Germline CDR1 and CDR2: SNHLY and FYNNEI. The CDR3 totals 15 residues.